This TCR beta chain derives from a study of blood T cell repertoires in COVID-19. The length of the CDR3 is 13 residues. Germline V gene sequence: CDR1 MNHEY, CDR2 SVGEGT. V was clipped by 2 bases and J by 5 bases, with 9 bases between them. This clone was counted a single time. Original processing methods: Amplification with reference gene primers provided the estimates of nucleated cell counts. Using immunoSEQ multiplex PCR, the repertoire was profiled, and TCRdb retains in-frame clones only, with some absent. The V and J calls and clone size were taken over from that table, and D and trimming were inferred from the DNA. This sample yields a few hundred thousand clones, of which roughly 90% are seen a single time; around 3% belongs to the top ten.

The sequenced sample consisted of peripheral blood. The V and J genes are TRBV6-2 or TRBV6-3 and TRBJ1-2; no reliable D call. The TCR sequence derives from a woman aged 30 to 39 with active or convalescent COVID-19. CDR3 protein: CASSYGPGYGYTF. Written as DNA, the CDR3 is TGTGCCAGCAGTTACGGTCCAGGATATGGCTACACCTTC.